The 8 T cell receptor beta chains below all came from one sample that was sequenced in a study of T cells in Graves' hyperthyroidism and ophthalmopathy. Amplified TCR beta CDR3 regions came from RNA transcripts. Initially, a first-round RT-PCR of the TCR CDR3 employed the HTBI primer set. Using its own MiXCR run on the multiplex PCR reads, TCRdb lists one record per CDR3 protein. The data show 200,000 to 250,000 distinct CDR3 sequences, with roughly 15% seen just once and less than 35% held by the top ten. Input material: blood. All receptors come from a woman younger than 35 with Graves' ophthalmopathy.

As concerns this clonotype: An end of the junction does not agree with germline; a read error may underlie this. This sequence joins TRBV30 and TRBJ1-1, with D unresolved. CDR1 is GTSNPN and CDR2 is SVGIG in the germline V gene (reference sequence). The CDR3 has 14 residues. The CDR3 coding sequence is TGTGCCTGGGGTCCATTACCCCAGAACACTGAAGCCTTCTTT. It codes for CAWGPLPQNTEAFF.

This clonotype was detected many times. The chain joins TRBV20-1 to TRBJ1-1; TRBD1 matches 10 bases. The germline gives CDR1 DFQATT, CDR2 SNEGSKA (reference sequence). V lost 4 bases, J lost 3 bases, and 5 bases stayed unmatched. This CDR3 spans 14 amino acids. The CDR3 region has the DNA TGCAGTGCTACAGACAGGGGGCAGTACACTGAAGCTTTCTTT. The encoded protein is CSATDRGQYTEAFF.

The V gene is TRBV19, the J gene TRBJ1-6; D gene unclear. The germline CDR1 and CDR2 sequences are LNHDA and SQIVND (reference sequence). V lost 1 base and J lost 7, with 8 bases in between. The CDR3 totals 14 residues. CDR3 in amino acids: CASSIASGNSPLHF. The CDR3 region has the DNA TGTGCCAGTAGTATAGCCAGCGGAAATTCACCCCTCCACTTT.

J is TRBJ1-4 and V is TRBV6-1, with D possibly TRBD1 on 6 matching bases. V lost 4 bases and J 7 bases, leaving 19 bases between the germline ends. The CDR3 runs 16 residues. Looked up from germline, CDR1 is MNHNS and CDR2 is SASEGT. CDR3 in DNA: TGTGCCAGCAGTGGGGGGCGTGGGGGGGCGAGTGAAAAACTGTTTTTT. This gives the protein CASSGGRGGASEKLFF.

This clonotype showed up many times. The rearrangement links TRBV29-1 to TRBJ2-5; TRBD2 matches 15 bases. V lost 4 bases, J lost 5 bases, and 5 bases stayed unmatched. CDR3 length: 15 residues. Germline V gene sequence: CDR1 SQVTM, CDR2 ANQGSEA. The CDR3 bases are TGCAGCGTTGGGACTAGCGGGAGGGCCGGGGAGACCCAGTACTTC. Translated: CSVGTSGRAGETQYF.

This clonotype has at least ten counts. V and J are TRBV24-1 and TRBJ2-2; no reliable D call. CDR1 is KGHDR, CDR2 SFDVKD, per germline. Trimming left V 4 bases short and J 4 bases short, with 9 bases between. CDR3 length: 14 amino acids. CDR3 coding DNA: TGTGCCACCAGTGAAAGACCCCTCACCGGGGAGCTGTTTTTT. Its protein product is CATSERPLTGELFF.

This sequence joins TRBV29-1 and TRBJ2-1; the D gene is possibly TRBD1 (7 bases). Germline V gives CDR1 SQVTM, CDR2 ANQGSEA. The ends were cut back, 2 bases at V and 10 bases at J, with 33 bases in the middle. This CDR3 contains 19 residues. CDR3 in amino acids: CSVELEGLDRVWGSYEQFF. The DNA for the CDR3 is TGCAGCGTTGAATTGGAGGGGCTTGACAGGGTATGGGGTTCCTACGAGCAGTTCTTC.

This clonotype was observed many times. The V gene is TRBV20-1, the J gene TRBJ2-7; 7 bases fit TRBD2. CDR3 length: 13 residues. Germline CDR1 reads DFQATT; CDR2 reads SNEGSKA (reference sequence). The V gene end was trimmed by 8 bases and the J gene end by 4 bases; junction bases not matched to a gene: 11. CDR3 residues: CSIPWGGLYEQYF. For the CDR3, the DNA is TGCAGTATACCATGGGGGGGATTATACGAGCAGTACTTC.